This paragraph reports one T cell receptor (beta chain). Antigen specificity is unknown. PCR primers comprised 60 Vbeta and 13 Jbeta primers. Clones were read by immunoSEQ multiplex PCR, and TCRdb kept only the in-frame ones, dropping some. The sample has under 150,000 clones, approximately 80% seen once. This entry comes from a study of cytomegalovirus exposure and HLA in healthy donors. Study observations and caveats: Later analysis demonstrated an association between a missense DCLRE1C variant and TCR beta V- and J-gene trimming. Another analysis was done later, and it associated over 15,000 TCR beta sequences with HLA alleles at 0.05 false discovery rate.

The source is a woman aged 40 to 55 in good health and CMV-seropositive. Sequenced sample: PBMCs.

The CDR3 DNA reads TGTGCCAGCAACTCCGGGCCGAAGGTAGCGGGCCCCTACGAGCAGTACTTC. Its translation is CASNSGPKVAGPYEQYF. The chain has TRBV6-4 and TRBJ2-7; TRBD2 aligns across 7 bases. Germline V CDR1 and CDR2: MRHNA, SNTAGT. This CDR3 is 17 amino acids long. V lost 7 bases to trimming and J lost 2 bases; unmatched junction nucleotides: 17.